The rows below give T cell receptor beta chains drawn from one sample of a study of T cell responses to AZD1222 COVID-19 vaccine. Repertoires were generated with immunoSEQ multiplex PCR, while TCRdb's copy carries only in-frame clones and drops some. The table has under 35,000 clones, about nine tenths seen once. Sequenced material: peripheral blood, taken 28 days after the second AZD1222 dose. The receptors come from an adult who received the AZD1222 COVID-19 vaccine. The CDR3 runs from the conserved cysteine through the conserved F or W. Each record gives: clone size, J gene, D gene, V gene, CDR3 protein, CDR3 DNA. A D gene is named only where the DNA matches it firmly. Some rows have no size entry. The others give once, few or many, or a class for an expanded clone.

clone size: -
J gene: TRBJ1-2
D gene: -
V gene: TRBV3-1/TRBV3-2
CDR3 protein: CASSQVQNYGYTF
CDR3 DNA: TGTGCCAGCAGCCAAGTCCAGAACTATGGCTACACCTTC

clone size: -
J gene: TRBJ2-2
D gene: TRBD1
V gene: TRBV5-1
CDR3 protein: CASSAAGQGGNTGELFF
CDR3 DNA: TGCGCCAGCAGCGCCGCGGGACAGGGGGGAAACACCGGGGAGCTGTTTTTT

clone size: -
J gene: TRBJ2-5
D gene: -
V gene: TRBV18
CDR3 protein: CASSLGLLQETQYF
CDR3 DNA: TGTGCCAGCTCACTGGGACTGCTCCAAGAGACCCAGTACTTC

clone size: -
J gene: TRBJ2-3
D gene: TRBD1
V gene: TRBV5-1
CDR3 protein: CASSLENRGGTDTQYF
CDR3 DNA: TGCGCCAGCAGCTTGGAAAACAGGGGGGGCACAGATACGCAGTATTTT

clone size: -
J gene: TRBJ2-2
D gene: -
V gene: TRBV3-1/TRBV3-2
CDR3 protein: CASSPRTGSHGELFF
CDR3 DNA: TGTGCCAGCAGCCCTCGGACGGGTAGTCACGGGGAGCTGTTTTTT

clone size: -
J gene: TRBJ2-3
D gene: TRBD1
V gene: TRBV18
CDR3 protein: CASSPRGQETSTDTQYF
CDR3 DNA: TGTGCCAGCTCGCCCCGGGGACAGGAGACTAGCACAGATACGCAGTATTTT

clone size: -
J gene: TRBJ2-3
D gene: -
V gene: TRBV27
CDR3 protein: CASSLNRASTDTQYF
CDR3 DNA: TGTGCCAGCAGTTTAAACAGGGCAAGCACAGATACGCAGTATTTT

clone size: -
J gene: TRBJ1-2
D gene: -
V gene: TRBV7-2
CDR3 protein: CASSSGVGTPTGYTF
CDR3 DNA: TGTGCCAGCAGCTCAGGGGTTGGGACACCGACTGGCTACACCTTC

clone size: once
J gene: TRBJ1-2
D gene: -
V gene: TRBV6-5
CDR3 protein: CASRKLQGLDNGYTF
CDR3 DNA: TGTGCCAGCAGAAAACTCCAGGGACTTGATAATGGCTACACCTTC

clone size: -
J gene: TRBJ1-1
D gene: -
V gene: TRBV11-2
CDR3 protein: CASSPVAGLEDTEAFF
CDR3 DNA: TGTGCCAGCAGCCCAGTTGCAGGGTTAGAGGACACTGAAGCTTTCTTT

clone size: -
J gene: TRBJ2-1
D gene: TRBD2
V gene: TRBV7-3
CDR3 protein: CASSLSGGPYNEQFF
CDR3 DNA: TGTGCCAGCAGCTTATCGGGGGGTCCCTACAATGAGCAGTTCTTC

clone size: -
J gene: TRBJ1-2
D gene: -
V gene: TRBV2
CDR3 protein: CASSALVSANYGYTF
CDR3 DNA: TGTGCCAGCAGTGCTCTGGTATCAGCTAACTATGGCTACACCTTC

clone size: -
J gene: TRBJ2-3
D gene: -
V gene: TRBV5-6
CDR3 protein: CASSSSPRPSTDTQYF
CDR3 DNA: TGTGCCAGCAGCTCATCACCGAGACCTAGCACAGATACGCAGTATTTT

clone size: -
J gene: TRBJ1-2
D gene: -
V gene: TRBV5-6
CDR3 protein: CASSLISGSSGYTF
CDR3 DNA: TGTGCCAGCAGCTTGATCTCAGGGTCGAGTGGCTACACCTTC

clone size: once
J gene: TRBJ1-5
D gene: -
V gene: TRBV6-6
CDR3 protein: CASSRESSGGNQPQHF
CDR3 DNA: TGTGCCAGCAGTCGGGAATCAAGCGGGGGCAATCAGCCCCAGCATTTT

clone size: few
J gene: TRBJ1-5
D gene: TRBD1
V gene: TRBV10-3
CDR3 protein: CAIGTGDSNQPQHF
CDR3 DNA: TGTGCCATTGGGACAGGTGATAGCAATCAGCCCCAGCATTTT

clone size: -
J gene: TRBJ2-5
D gene: -
V gene: TRBV5-1
CDR3 protein: CASSFSVSGTGGETQYF
CDR3 DNA: TGCGCCAGCAGCTTTTCCGTTTCGGGAACAGGCGGCGAGACCCAGTACTTC

clone size: -
J gene: TRBJ1-1
D gene: -
V gene: TRBV3-1/TRBV3-2
CDR3 protein: CASSQASTNTEAFF
CDR3 DNA: TGTGCCAGCAGCCAAGCTTCCACGAACACTGAAGCTTTCTTT

clone size: once
J gene: TRBJ1-2
D gene: -
V gene: TRBV5-6
CDR3 protein: CASSLGGVYGYTF
CDR3 DNA: TGTGCCAGCAGCTTGGGAGGGGTCTATGGCTACACCTTC

clone size: -
J gene: TRBJ1-2
D gene: -
V gene: TRBV30
CDR3 protein: CAWSYGEPLGYTF
CDR3 DNA: TGTGCCTGGAGTTATGGGGAACCCCTTGGCTACACCTTC

clone size: once
J gene: TRBJ2-2
D gene: -
V gene: TRBV7-3
CDR3 protein: CASSSLATPNTGELFF
CDR3 DNA: TGTGCCAGCAGCTCCCTAGCAACACCGAACACCGGGGAGCTGTTTTTT

clone size: -
J gene: TRBJ2-7
D gene: TRBD2
V gene: TRBV19
CDR3 protein: CASSDRPRAGVSYEQYF
CDR3 DNA: TGTGCCAGTAGCGACCGGCCCAGGGCGGGAGTTAGCTACGAGCAGTACTTC

clone size: -
J gene: TRBJ2-5
D gene: -
V gene: TRBV27
CDR3 protein: CASSSGLSGQETQYF
CDR3 DNA: TGTGCCAGCAGTTCCGGGCTGTCCGGCCAAGAGACCCAGTACTTC

clone size: -
J gene: TRBJ2-3
D gene: -
V gene: TRBV24-1
CDR3 protein: CATSGRSTDTQYF
CDR3 DNA: TGTGCCACCAGTGGCAGGAGCACAGATACGCAGTATTTT

clone size: -
J gene: TRBJ1-2
D gene: -
V gene: TRBV19
CDR3 protein: CASSMSQGGYGYTF
CDR3 DNA: TGTGCCAGTAGTATGTCACAGGGCGGCTATGGCTACACCTTC

clone size: -
J gene: TRBJ1-6
D gene: -
V gene: TRBV30
CDR3 protein: CAGGGEWNSPLHF
CDR3 DNA: TGTGCCGGTGGGGGCGAATGGAATTCACCCCTCCACTTT

clone size: -
J gene: TRBJ2-1
D gene: -
V gene: TRBV6-4
CDR3 protein: CASSSDERYNEQFF
CDR3 DNA: TGTGCCAGCAGCTCCGACGAGCGGTACAATGAGCAGTTCTTC

clone size: -
J gene: TRBJ2-7
D gene: TRBD2
V gene: TRBV28
CDR3 protein: CASSPTSSGRTYEQYF
CDR3 DNA: TGTGCCAGCAGTCCCACCTCTAGCGGGCGCACCTACGAGCAGTACTTC

clone size: -
J gene: TRBJ2-3
D gene: TRBD2
V gene: TRBV5-1
CDR3 protein: CASSSRGDTDTQYF
CDR3 DNA: TGCGCCAGCAGCTCACGGGGGGACACAGATACGCAGTATTTT

clone size: -
J gene: TRBJ2-7
D gene: TRBD2
V gene: TRBV3-1/TRBV3-2
CDR3 protein: CASSPMAGTSVYEQYF
CDR3 DNA: TGTGCCAGCAGCCCAATGGCAGGGACTAGCGTTTACGAGCAGTACTTC

clone size: -
J gene: TRBJ2-5
D gene: TRBD2
V gene: TRBV10-3
CDR3 protein: CAISGAGETQYF
CDR3 DNA: TGTGCCATCAGTGGAGCGGGGGAGACCCAGTACTTC

clone size: -
J gene: TRBJ2-7
D gene: TRBD2
V gene: TRBV11-2
CDR3 protein: CASSREGEQYF
CDR3 DNA: TGTGCCAGCAGCAGGGAGGGGGAGCAGTACTTC

clone size: -
J gene: TRBJ2-3
D gene: TRBD1
V gene: TRBV19
CDR3 protein: CATLHRGLSTDTQYF
CDR3 DNA: TGTGCCACCCTTCACAGGGGGCTGTCCACAGATACGCAGTATTTT

clone size: -
J gene: TRBJ1-6
D gene: -
V gene: TRBV7-2
CDR3 protein: CASSLPRGNSPLHF
CDR3 DNA: TGTGCCAGCAGCTTACCCAGGGGTAATTCACCCCTCCACTTT

clone size: -
J gene: TRBJ1-1
D gene: TRBD1
V gene: TRBV10-1
CDR3 protein: CASSGATGLGTEAFF
CDR3 DNA: TGCGCCAGCAGTGGGGCGACAGGGCTGGGGACTGAAGCTTTCTTT

clone size: -
J gene: TRBJ2-7
D gene: -
V gene: TRBV29-1
CDR3 protein: CSVGQSSYEQYF
CDR3 DNA: TGCAGCGTTGGACAGTCATCCTACGAGCAGTACTTC

clone size: once
J gene: TRBJ2-7
D gene: TRBD2
V gene: TRBV6-1
CDR3 protein: CASSEWEGTGYEQYF
CDR3 DNA: TGTGCCAGCAGTGAATGGGAGGGCACGGGCTACGAGCAGTACTTC